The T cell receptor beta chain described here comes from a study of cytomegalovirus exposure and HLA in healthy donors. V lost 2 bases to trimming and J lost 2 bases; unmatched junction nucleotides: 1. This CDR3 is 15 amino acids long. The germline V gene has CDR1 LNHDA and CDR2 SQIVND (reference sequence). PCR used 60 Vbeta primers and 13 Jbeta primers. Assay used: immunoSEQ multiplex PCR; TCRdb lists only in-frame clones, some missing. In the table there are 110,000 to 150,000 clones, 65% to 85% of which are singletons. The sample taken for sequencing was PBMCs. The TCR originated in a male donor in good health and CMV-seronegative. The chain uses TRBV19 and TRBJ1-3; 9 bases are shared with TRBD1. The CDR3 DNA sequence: TGTGCCAGTAGTATAAGACAGGGGGCTGGAAACACCATATATTTT. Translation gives CASSIRQGAGNTIYF.